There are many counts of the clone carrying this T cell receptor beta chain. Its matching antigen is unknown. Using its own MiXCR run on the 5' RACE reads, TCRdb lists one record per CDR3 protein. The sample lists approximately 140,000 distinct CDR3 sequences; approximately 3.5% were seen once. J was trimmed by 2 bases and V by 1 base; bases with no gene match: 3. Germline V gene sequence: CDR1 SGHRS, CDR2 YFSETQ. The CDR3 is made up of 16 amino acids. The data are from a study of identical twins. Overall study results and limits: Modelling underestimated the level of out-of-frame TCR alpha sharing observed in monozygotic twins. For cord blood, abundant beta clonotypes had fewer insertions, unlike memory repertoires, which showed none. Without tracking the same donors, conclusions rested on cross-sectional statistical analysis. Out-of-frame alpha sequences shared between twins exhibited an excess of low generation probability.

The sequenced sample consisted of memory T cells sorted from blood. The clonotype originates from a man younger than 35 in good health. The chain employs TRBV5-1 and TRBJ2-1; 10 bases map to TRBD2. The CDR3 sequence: CASSLTSGNTYNEQFF. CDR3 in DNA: TGCGCCAGCAGCTTGACTAGCGGGAATACCTACAATGAGCAGTTCTTC.